This T cell receptor beta chain is drawn from a study of radiation and T cells in renal cell carcinoma. Germline V gives CDR1 SGHRS, CDR2 YFSETQ. The trim removed 6 bases at V and 4 bases at J, leaving 10 bases unmatched. The CDR3 totals 16 residues. About this clone itself: Its target is not known.

Time point given: baseline pretreatment blood. Documented treatment: 15 Gy SBRT to primary tumor, nephrectomy 4 weeks later. Radiation-treated patients gave blood at baseline, week 2 and week 4. The patient's renal cell carcinoma had clear cell pathology. The assay was immunoSEQ multiplex PCR, and TCRdb's table has in-frame clones only and misses some. The sample lists tens of thousands of clones, approximately 84% occurring once. Overall study findings and caveats: In blood, top tumor clones expanded by 2 weeks, shrinking by 4. Without pretreatment biopsies, baseline tumor clonotype presence was undetermined.

The chain links TRBV5-1 to TRBJ2-6; 7 positions agree with TRBD1. The receptor's source is a man between 60 and 75 years old with renal cell carcinoma. This material consisted of blood, taken from a patient whose treatment included radiotherapy and nephrectomy. In DNA form, the CDR3 reads TGCGCCAGCAACCGGGACAGAGGCTCCGGGGCCAACGTCCTGACTTTC. It codes for CASNRDRGSGANVLTF. The whole variable domain, filled in from reference TRBV5-1 and TRBJ2-6, reads KAGVTQTPRYLIKTRGQQVTLSCSPISGHRSVSWYQQTPGQGLQFLFEYFSETQRNKGNFPGRFSGRQFSNSRSEMNVSTLELGDSALYLCASNRDRGSGANVLTFGAGSRLTVL.